Below, 27 T cell receptor beta chains from the same sample are listed, as sequenced in a study of human T cells and chemical hapten exposure. Time point meaning: patch test 1, 2 weeks after DPC sensitization. The sample's treatment: therapeutic diphenylcyclopropenone sensitization with weekly scalp DPC. Via MiXCR, TCRdb re-called the RACE reads, giving one row per CDR3 protein. The sample yields 150,000 to 200,000 distinct CDR3 sequences, roughly 15% seen once. The material was whole blood, obtained in connection with sensitization to the hapten diphenylcyclopropenone (DPC). All receptors come from a woman in her twenties or thirties with alopecia areata. Some clones in this sample may be carry-over from other donors' samples.

The rearrangement uses TRBV7-3 and TRBJ1-1, with a tentative D call TRBD1 (6 bases). Germline V gives CDR1 SGHTA, CDR2 FQGTGA. The CDR3 length is 15 residues. V was cut by 3 bases and J by 6 bases, with 17 bases left in between. In DNA, the CDR3 is TGTGCCAGCAGCTTTTCCGGACAGTTTGGCGCTGAAGCTTTCTTT. As protein: CASSFSGQFGAEAFF.

This clonotype has a count of ten or more. This rearrangement joins TRBV3-1 to TRBJ2-1; 10 nucleotides agree with TRBD1. The V segment lost 4 bases and the J segment 7 bases; nucleotides outside the gene matches: 4. This CDR3 has 14 residues. Germline assignment: CDR1 LGHDT and CDR2 YNNKEL (reference sequence). The CDR3 coding sequence is TGTGCCAGCAGCCGGGACAGGGGTTGGAATGAGCAGTTCTTC. Protein: CASSRDRGWNEQFF.

At least ten counts were recorded for this clonotype. An end of the junction does not agree with germline; a read error may underlie this. The J gene is TRBJ1-1, the V gene TRBV5-4; D unresolved. The CDR3 sequence is 14 residues long. CDR1 SGHNT and CDR2 YYREEE come from the germline V gene (reference sequence). The chain's CDR3 is CASSPEVLKTEAFF. The CDR3 nucleotides read TGTGCCAGCAGCCCCGAGGTGTTGAAAACTGAAGCTTTCTTT.

J is TRBJ2-1 and V is TRBV7-8, with 11 bases matching TRBD2. Unmatched junction bases numbered 4, after V lost 6 bases and J lost 6 bases. The CDR3 loop spans 14 amino acids. Per the germline V gene, CDR1 is SGHVS and CDR2 is FQNEAQ. The DNA for the CDR3 is TGTGCCAGCAGTTCACTAGCGGGAGCCAATGAGCAGTTCTTC. This translates into CASSSLAGANEQFF.

The chain links TRBV7-2 to TRBJ1-2; no reliable D call. V lost 5 bases, J lost 4 bases, and 8 bases lay in between. Germline values: CDR1 SGHTA, CDR2 FQGNSA. There are 12 residues in the CDR3. The CDR3 spells CASSPAFYGYTF. As DNA, the CDR3 is TGTGCCAGCAGCCCTGCGTTCTATGGCTACACCTTC.

This rearrangement joins TRBV15 to TRBJ2-2, with D possibly matching TRBD1 (5 bases). V was shortened by 3 bases and J by 3 bases, with 11 bases between the two germline ends. Germline lookup yields CDR1 LNHNV and CDR2 YYDKDF (reference sequence). The CDR3 extends over 15 amino acids. In nucleotides, the CDR3 is TGTGCCACCAGCAGCCCGCAGGGTTACACCGGGGAGCTGTTTTTT. Translation: CATSSPQGYTGELFF.

This clonotype occurred many times. CDR3 sequence (DNA): TGTGCCAGCTCACCAACAGGTGATCAGCCCCAGCATTTT. Amino acids: CASSPTGDQPQHF. The genes are TRBV18 and TRBJ1-5; TRBD1 might be the D (5 bases). The germline gives CDR1 KGHSH, CDR2 LQKENI. The CDR3 runs 13 residues. Trimming left V 2 bases short and J 5 bases short, with 7 bases between. The full variable domain, its missing parts supplied by reference TRBV18 and TRBJ1-5, is NAGVMQNPRHLVRRRGQEARLRCSPMKGHSHVYWYRQLPEEGLKFMVYLQKENIIDESGMPKERFSAEFPKEGPSILRIQQVVRGDSAAYFCASSPTGDQPQHFGDGTRLSIL.

This clonotype occurred a few times. The chain recombines TRBV7-3 with TRBJ1-3, with D tentatively TRBD1 (6 bases). The CDR3 spans 15 residues. Germline V CDR1 and CDR2: SGHTA, FQGTGA. Trimming took 6 bases from V and 0 from J, leaving 12 bases between them. The CDR3 region has the DNA TGTGCCAGCAGGGACACAGGGAGCTCTGGAAACACCATATATTTT. Protein product: CASRDTGSSGNTIYF.

This clonotype came up a few times. This sequence joins TRBV2 and TRBJ2-7; 7 bases align to TRBD1. Germline lookup yields CDR1 SNHLY and CDR2 FYNNEI. CDR3 length equals 13 residues. Trimming removed 7 bases from V and 2 bases from J; junction bases left unmatched: 5. The CDR3 region is CASKTGLTYEQYF. The DNA for the CDR3 is TGTGCCAGCAAGACAGGGCTCACCTACGAGCAGTACTTC. Drawing the rest from reference TRBV2 and TRBJ2-7, the complete variable domain is EPEVTQTPSHQVTQMGQEVILRCVPISNHLYFYWYRQILGQKVEFLVSFYNNEISEKSEIFDDQFSVERPDGSNFTLKIRSTKLEDSAMYFCASKTGLTYEQYFGPGTRLTVT.

Only a few counts were recorded for this clonotype. The chain joins TRBV28 to TRBJ2-7; no clear D gene. CDR3 size: 12 residues. Trimming shortened V by 8 bases and J by 0 bases, and 8 bases separated the two germline ends. Germline CDR1 and CDR2: MDHEN and SYDVKM. DNA for the CDR3: TGTGCCAGCGGACGGAACTCCTACGAGCAGTACTTC. Its protein product is CASGRNSYEQYF.

The table lists this clonotype with many counts. The chain links TRBV12-3 or TRBV12-4 to TRBJ1-5; D gene unclear. Trimming left V 2 bases short and J 0 bases short, with 8 bases between. There are 15 residues in the CDR3. The CDR3 bases are TGTGCCAGCAGTTTAATGGGGAATAGCAATCAGCCCCAGCATTTT. The encoded protein is CASSLMGNSNQPQHF.

This clonotype was seen only a few times. V usage is TRBV6-1 and J usage is TRBJ2-7; a weak D match, TRBD1 (5 bases). V was trimmed by 7 bases and J by 4 bases, leaving 11 bases between them. This CDR3 has 12 residues. Germline V gives CDR1 MNHNS, CDR2 SASEGT. CDR3 nucleotides: TGTGCCAGCAACAGGAAAAGTTACGAGCAGTACTTC. This encodes CASNRKSYEQYF.

This clonotype came up a few times. The chain uses TRBV20-1 and TRBJ2-7; 13 bases are shared with TRBD2. There are 14 residues in the CDR3. The germline gives CDR1 DFQATT, CDR2 SNEGSKA (reference sequence). Trimming took 6 bases from V and 7 from J; bases not matched to a gene: 9. The CDR3 DNA follows: TGCAGTGCCCCCGGACTAGCGGGAGTTCGTGAGCAGTACTTC. This translates into CSAPGLAGVREQYF.

This clonotype showed up many times. This chain uses TRBV7-9 with TRBJ1-1, with D unresolved. V shed 6 bases and J shed 0 bases, with 5 bases lying between them. CDR1 is SEHNR and CDR2 is FQNEAQ in the germline V gene (reference sequence). CDR3 length: 12 residues. The CDR3 here is CASRRLNTEAFF. DNA for the CDR3: TGTGCCAGCAGACGTCTGAACACTGAAGCTTTCTTT.

This clonotype has more than one count but fewer than ten. The rearrangement joins TRBV6-6 to TRBJ1-6; possibly TRBD1 for D (5 bases). CDR3 length equals 15 residues. Per the germline V gene, CDR1 is MNHNY and CDR2 is SVGAGI (reference sequence). Trimming shortened V by 2 bases and J by 9 bases, and 14 bases separated the two germline ends. CDR3 sequence: CASSYRGGGTSPLHF. Written as DNA, the CDR3 is TGTGCCAGCAGTTACCGGGGGGGAGGAACTTCACCCCTCCACTTT.

There are a few counts of this clonotype. The chain links TRBV30 to TRBJ1-2; no definite D call. The CDR3 has 10 residues. Germline CDR1 reads GTSNPN; CDR2 reads SVGIG (reference sequence). Trimming left V 1 base short and J 6 bases short, with 3 bases between. The CDR3 DNA reads TGTGCCTGGAGTGAAGATGGCTACACCTTC. Translation gives CAWSEDGYTF.

V usage is TRBV20-1 and J usage is TRBJ1-2; the match to TRBD1 covers 10 bases. Germline V gives CDR1 DFQATT, CDR2 SNEGSKA (reference sequence). The CDR3 consists of 12 residues. V gave up 6 bases and J gave up 8 bases; unmatched junction bases: 6. The CDR3 loop is CSARTGGEGYTF. The CDR3 region has the DNA TGCAGTGCAAGGACAGGGGGAGAGGGCTACACCTTC.

There are a few counts of this clonotype. The chain couples TRBV12-3 or TRBV12-4 to TRBJ2-1; a possible D gene is TRBD2 (5 bases). The CDR3 length is 13 residues. Trimming stripped 3 bases from V and 9 bases from J, with 12 bases between. CDR3: CASSLKVGSEQFF. Written as DNA, the CDR3 is TGTGCCAGCAGTTTGAAGGTAGGGAGTGAGCAGTTCTTC.

This clonotype was seen repeatedly, ten times or more. The genes are TRBV27 and TRBJ1-4; possible D gene TRBD1, 5 bases. The V and J ends lost 3 bases and 11 bases respectively, with 16 bases between them. The CDR3 spans 14 residues. Per the germline V gene, CDR1 is MNHEY and CDR2 is SMNVEV (reference sequence). The CDR3 region has the DNA TGTGCCAGCAGTTTTCGACAGCCCCCTGGCAAACTGTTTTTT. Amino acids: CASSFRQPPGKLFF.

This clonotype was detected a few times. This chain connects TRBV6-2 or TRBV6-3 to TRBJ1-2; 7 bases match TRBD1. Per germline, CDR1 MNHEY and CDR2 SVGEGT. The CDR3 is 15 residues long. V lost 2 bases and J lost 4; bases outside the gene matches: 7. The CDR3 DNA reads as TGTGCCAGCAGTTACCTACAGGGGAGGATCTATGGCTACACCTTC. This sequence encodes CASSYLQGRIYGYTF.

A few counts support this clonotype. J is TRBJ2-1 and V is TRBV4-3; 7 nucleotides align to TRBD2. This CDR3 spans 15 amino acids. Germline loops: CDR1 LGHNA, CDR2 YSLEER. J gave up 6 bases and V 2 bases, and 7 bases lay outside the gene matches. CDR3 DNA: TGCGCCAGCAGCCAACGAGCGGGGAGATCCAATGAGCAGTTCTTC. Its translation: CASSQRAGRSNEQFF.

The chain carries TRBV20-1 and TRBJ1-3, with no clear D. Per germline, CDR1 DFQATT and CDR2 SNEGSKA (reference sequence). With 1 base removed from V and 7 bases from J, the gap between germline ends came to 14 bases. This CDR3 is 14 amino acids long. CDR3 protein: CSARGPASSNTIYF. The CDR3, as DNA: TGCAGTGCTAGAGGTCCAGCGAGTTCTAACACCATATATTTT.

This clonotype came up many times. The chain recombines TRBV28 with TRBJ1-5; D not certain. The CDR3 has 14 residues. Germline CDR1 MDHEN, CDR2 SYDVKM. V was cut by 5 bases and J by 7 bases, with 15 bases left in between. CDR3 in amino acids: CASSAGGIPQPQHF. DNA of the CDR3: TGTGCCAGCAGTGCCGGCGGGATCCCACAGCCCCAGCATTTT. The variable domain in full, with the rest retrieved from reference TRBV28 and TRBJ1-5, is DVKVTQSSRYLVKRTGEKVFLECVQDMDHENMFWYRQDPGLGLRLIYFSYDVKMKEKGDIPEGYSVSREKKERFSLILESASTNQTSMYLCASSAGGIPQPQHFGDGTRLSIL.

In nucleotides, the CDR3 is TGCGCCAGCAGCCCCGGTACGTTAGTGACTAATGAAAAACTGTTTTTT. It translates to CASSPGTLVTNEKLFF. The chain couples TRBV5-1 to TRBJ1-4; unclear D gene. This CDR3 region has 16 residues. Germline loops: CDR1 SGHRS, CDR2 YFSETQ. V lost 4 bases and J lost 2, with 15 bases in between.

This chain connects TRBV29-1 to TRBJ1-2; a possible D gene is TRBD1 (5 bases). Germline V lookup: CDR1 SQVTM, CDR2 ANQGSEA. V lost 0 bases, J lost 8 bases, and 16 bases lay in between. The CDR3 runs to 14 residues. Here the CDR3 DNA reads TGCAGCGTTGAAGAGCTTACCAGGGTAGCGGGCTACACCTTC. Translating gives CSVEELTRVAGYTF. Using reference TRBV29-1 and TRBJ1-2 for the parts outside the CDR3, the full variable domain is SAVISQKPSRDICQRGTSLTIQCQVDSQVTMMFWYRQQPGQSLTLIATANQGSEATYESGFVIDKFPISRPNLTFSTLTVSNMSPEDSSIYLCSVEELTRVAGYTFGSGTRLTVV.

In nucleotides, the CDR3 is TGTGCCAGCTCACCACCTTCAGGGGGCGGGCAGCCCCAGCATTTT. Translation gives CASSPPSGGGQPQHF. The rearrangement uses TRBV18 and TRBJ1-5; 8 bases map to TRBD1. This CDR3 comprises 15 residues. J was trimmed by 7 bases and V by 0 bases; bases with no gene match: 5. In germline, CDR1 is KGHSH, CDR2 LQKENI.

This clonotype was observed at least ten times. The chain carries TRBV12-3 or TRBV12-4 and TRBJ1-2; 9 bases match TRBD1. The CDR3 is 13 amino acids. With V trimmed by 4 bases and J by 7 bases, 4 bases remained unmatched. Here the CDR3 reads CASSSGQGSGYTF. DNA of the CDR3: TGTGCCAGCAGTTCCGGACAGGGGAGTGGCTACACCTTC.